This T cell receptor (beta chain) emerged from a study of OX40 agonist ivuxolimab in advanced cancers. Notes on the study in general: The work left the antigen specificity of expanded peripheral T cells undetermined. There were, on average, more expanded clones in CD8+ T cells than in CD4+.

In its sample, this clone was seen a few times. Its antigen remains unidentified. TCRdb's copy holds only in-frame clones and misses some; the assay was immunoSEQ multiplex PCR. Among nearly 60,000 clones listed, approximately 80% were seen once. Looked up from germline, CDR1 is MGHDK and CDR2 is SYGVNS. This CDR3 spans 14 amino acids. The V gene end was trimmed by 2 bases and the J gene end by 10 bases; junction bases not matched to a gene: 4. This chain connects TRBV25-1 to TRBJ1-5, with 11 nucleotides matching TRBD1. The specimen was CD4+ or CD8+ T cells sorted from blood, collected in a trial of the OX40 agonist ivuxolimab. The origin of this receptor is an adult with an advanced solid tumor such as melanoma, head and neck, liver or kidney cancer. CDR3 sequence: CASSEQGQGDPQHF. The CDR3 DNA sequence: TGTGCCAGCAGTGAACAGGGACAGGGGGACCCCCAGCATTTT.